Listed below are T cell receptor beta chains from one sample, sequenced in a study of blood T cell repertoires in COVID-19. TCRdb's copy holds only in-frame clones and misses some; the assay was immunoSEQ multiplex PCR. The sample holds roughly 220,000 clones, about four fifths seen once. The specimen sequenced was PBMCs or T cells enriched from blood (not recorded which). The source is a woman aged 40 to 49 who had recovered from COVID-19. CDR3s include the opening cysteine and the closing phenylalanine or tryptophan. Fields, in order: D gene, J gene, clone size, V gene, CDR3 DNA, CDR3 protein. D genes are given only for firm matches. Some rows mark clone size as missing; the rest say once, few, many or name a class of expanded clone.

d_gene: .; j_gene: TRBJ2-7; abundance: .; v_gene: TRBV21-1; CDR3nt: TGTGCCAGCAGCAACGAGGGACAGGGGGCCCACGAGCAGTACTTC; CDR3aa: CASSNEGQGAHEQYF
d_gene: .; j_gene: TRBJ1-4; abundance: .; v_gene: TRBV4-1; CDR3nt: TGCGCCAGCAGCCAAGAGGGGGGGCCTTCCGGTTTAAGAGGTGAAAAACTGTTTTTT; CDR3aa: CASSQEGGPSGLRGEKLFF
d_gene: TRBD1; j_gene: TRBJ1-1; abundance: once; v_gene: TRBV7-9; CDR3nt: TGTGCCAGCAGCCCACGACAGGGGATGAACACTGAAGCTTTCTTT; CDR3aa: CASSPRQGMNTEAFF
d_gene: .; j_gene: TRBJ1-3; abundance: .; v_gene: TRBV11-2; CDR3nt: TGTGCCAGCGGATTGACAGGCTCTGGAAACACCATATATTTT; CDR3aa: CASGLTGSGNTIYF
d_gene: .; j_gene: TRBJ1-1; abundance: few; v_gene: TRBV10-1; CDR3nt: TGCGCCAGCAGTGAGTTCGGGGCGGGGCGGTCTGAAGCTTTCTTT; CDR3aa: CASSEFGAGRSEAFF
d_gene: TRBD2; j_gene: TRBJ2-3; abundance: .; v_gene: TRBV18; CDR3nt: TGTGCCAGCTCACGGGGACTAGCGGGAGAGGAAGATACGCAGTATTTT; CDR3aa: CASSRGLAGEEDTQYF
d_gene: TRBD1; j_gene: TRBJ1-2; abundance: .; v_gene: TRBV5-5; CDR3nt: TGTGCCAGCAACAAGCAGGGGGTGGACGGCTACACCTTC; CDR3aa: CASNKQGVDGYTF
d_gene: .; j_gene: TRBJ2-3; abundance: .; v_gene: TRBV5-1; CDR3nt: TGCGCCAGCAGCTTGGAACGGGGGACAGATACGCAGTATTTT; CDR3aa: CASSLERGTDTQYF
d_gene: TRBD2; j_gene: TRBJ2-1; abundance: .; v_gene: TRBV27; CDR3nt: TGTGCCAGCAGTTTATCGAGGGCTAGCGGGTTTGCCAATGAGCAGTTCTTC; CDR3aa: CASSLSRASGFANEQFF
d_gene: .; j_gene: TRBJ2-3; abundance: .; v_gene: TRBV5-1; CDR3nt: TGCGCCAGCAGCGTACGGGCAGATACGCAGTATTTT; CDR3aa: CASSVRADTQYF
d_gene: .; j_gene: TRBJ2-7; abundance: .; v_gene: TRBV27; CDR3nt: TGTGCCAGCAGCTTTGACAGTACCTACGAGCAGTACTTC; CDR3aa: CASSFDSTYEQYF
d_gene: .; j_gene: TRBJ2-3; abundance: .; v_gene: TRBV3-1/TRBV3-2; CDR3nt: TGTGCCAGCAGCCATGGGGCACCAACGCAGTATTTT; CDR3aa: CASSHGAPTQYF
d_gene: .; j_gene: TRBJ2-3; abundance: once; v_gene: TRBV18; CDR3nt: TGTGCCAGCTCCACCGTGGCGGTCACAGATACGCAGTATTTT; CDR3aa: CASSTVAVTDTQYF
d_gene: .; j_gene: TRBJ2-5; abundance: .; v_gene: TRBV27; CDR3nt: TGTGCCAGCAGTATACTCACGACCCAGTACTTC; CDR3aa: CASSILTTQYF
d_gene: TRBD1; j_gene: TRBJ1-2; abundance: .; v_gene: TRBV28; CDR3nt: TGTGCCAGCAGCATGCTCCGGGACAGGGGCTATGGCTACACCTTC; CDR3aa: CASSMLRDRGYGYTF
d_gene: TRBD1; j_gene: TRBJ1-2; abundance: .; v_gene: TRBV28; CDR3nt: TGTGCCAGCAGTTCGGACAGGGGAACATATGGCTACACCTTC; CDR3aa: CASSSDRGTYGYTF
d_gene: .; j_gene: TRBJ2-5; abundance: .; v_gene: TRBV6-2/TRBV6-3; CDR3nt: TGTGCCAGCAGTTACATCGGGGGAGGCCAAGAGACCCAGTACTTC; CDR3aa: CASSYIGGGQETQYF
d_gene: .; j_gene: TRBJ2-3; abundance: .; v_gene: TRBV7-2; CDR3nt: TGTGCCAGCAGCTTAGGAGGGGGTGGTCGTGGAGATACGCAGTATTTT; CDR3aa: CASSLGGGGRGDTQYF
d_gene: .; j_gene: TRBJ2-1; abundance: once; v_gene: TRBV12-3/TRBV12-4; CDR3nt: TGTGCCAGCGCAGGATACAATGAGCAGTTCTTC; CDR3aa: CASAGYNEQFF
d_gene: TRBD2; j_gene: TRBJ2-1; abundance: .; v_gene: TRBV5-1; CDR3nt: TGCGCCAGCAGGGATACTAGCGGGAGTGTCTACAATGAGCAGTTCTTC; CDR3aa: CASRDTSGSVYNEQFF
d_gene: TRBD2; j_gene: TRBJ2-5; abundance: .; v_gene: TRBV7-3; CDR3nt: TGTGCCAGCAGCTTGACTAGCGGGAGGGAAGAGACCCAGTACTTC; CDR3aa: CASSLTSGREETQYF